Following are 2 T cell receptor beta chains from one sample sequenced in a study of identifying expanded T cells in peripheral blood. Produced via immunoSEQ multiplex PCR; TCRdb's table is partial and in-frame only. The data hold around 81,000 clones, with about 85% observed a single time. The source material was blood. The receptors were sampled from a person between 18 and 75 years old in good health.

V gene TRBV12-5 combines with J gene TRBJ1-1; the D is unclear. V shed 3 bases and J shed 3 bases, with 5 bases lying between them. This CDR3 has 12 amino acids. CDR1 and CDR2 from the germline V gene are LGHNT and FRNRAP. DNA for the CDR3: TGTGCTAGTGGTTTCAGTGACACTGAAGCTTTCTTT. The encoded protein is CASGFSDTEAFF.

This clone was seen only a few times. The gene calls are TRBV13 and TRBJ1-2; D may be TRBD1 (5 bases). Per the germline V gene, CDR1 is PRHDT and CDR2 is FYEKMQ (reference sequence). The CDR3 has 13 residues. V lost 4 bases, J lost 4 bases, and 10 bases lay in between. CDR3 amino acids: CASSSGTFYGYTF. CDR3 in DNA: TGTGCCAGCAGCTCAGGGACTTTCTATGGCTACACCTTC. Filled out from reference TRBV13 and TRBJ1-2, the complete variable domain reads AAGVIQSPRHLIKEKRETATLKCYPIPRHDTVYWYQQGPGQDPQFLISFYEKMQSDKGSIPDRFSAQQFSDYHSELNMSSLELGDSALYFCASSSGTFYGYTFGSGTRLTVV.